These T cell receptor beta chains were read from a single sample in a study of blood T cells in healthy people across ages. TCRdb processed the 5' RACE reads anew with MiXCR; each CDR3 protein has one entry. Among some 760,000 distinct CDR3 sequences listed, approximately 25% were seen once. The same data also contributed to another study, on T cells of mothers and their children.

Sequencing used blood. These receptor sequences come from a boy aged 5-17 years in good health. CDR3s include the opening cysteine and the closing phenylalanine or tryptophan.

J: TRBJ2-7; V: TRBV7-9; CDR3: CASGTLKGTEIYEQYF
J: TRBJ1-1; V: TRBV5-1; CDR3: CASSHDYMNTEAFF
J: TRBJ2-4; V: TRBV20-1; CDR3: CSAHPGSGGENIQYF
J: TRBJ2-5; V: TRBV7-9; CDR3: CASSVTEQETQYF
J: TRBJ2-5; V: TRBV9; CDR3: CASSGAVYQETQYF
J: TRBJ2-1; V: TRBV28; CDR3: CASSELAGKQFF
J: TRBJ2-6; V: TRBV12-3/TRBV12-4; CDR3: CASSPVVSGANVLTF
J: TRBJ2-5; V: TRBV20-1; CDR3: CSARDSGTVDETQYF
J: TRBJ1-2; V: TRBV29-1; CDR3: CSVEGSNYGYTF
J: TRBJ1-2; V: TRBV7-9; CDR3: CASSLAGAHSYGYTF
J: TRBJ2-1; V: TRBV24-1; CDR3: CATSDLRGGKQFF
J: TRBJ2-3; V: TRBV7-9; CDR3: CASSLARPGTDTQYF
J: TRBJ2-4; V: TRBV6-5; CDR3: CASSYGRVSVQYF
J: TRBJ2-1; V: TRBV7-9; CDR3: CASSLTGTGGFYEQFF
J: .; V: TRBV24-1; CDR3: CATSEDAPAYEQFF
J: TRBJ1-6; V: TRBV20-1; CDR3: CSASISEGANSPLHF
J: TRBJ1-1; V: TRBV15; CDR3: CATSRDPGGVNTEAFF
J: TRBJ1-1; V: TRBV29-1; CDR3: CSGLDGGRKTEAFF
J: TRBJ2-2; V: TRBV12-3/TRBV12-4; CDR3: CASSFPTSGDTGELFF
J: TRBJ2-7; V: TRBV25-1; CDR3: CASSGLLYEQYF
J: TRBJ2-2; V: TRBV2; CDR3: CASTETGNTGELFF
J: TRBJ1-2; V: TRBV20-1; CDR3: CSARERGANYGYTF
J: .; V: TRBV19; CDR3: CASSIKGVRLAGAVEQFF
J: TRBJ2-5; V: TRBV12-3/TRBV12-4; CDR3: CASSLPSQETQYF
J: TRBJ2-5; V: TRBV7-9; CDR3: CASSLYTPSGGARETQYF
J: .; V: TRBV20-1; CDR3: CSASSWGLAPNEQFF
J: TRBJ1-4; V: TRBV20-1; CDR3: CSARTGGEEKLFF
J: TRBJ2-4; V: TRBV21-1; CDR3: CASSLSRFLAGDNIQYF
J: TRBJ2-1; V: TRBV6-5; CDR3: CASSQAGESYNEQFF
J: TRBJ2-5; V: TRBV5-1; CDR3: CASSRTGPGETQYF